These 16 T cell receptor beta chains came from one sample sequenced in a study of blood T cells in healthy people across ages. Sample-barcoded 5' priming and a J-beta primer mix drove a second PCR of roughly 6 to 12 cycles. TCRdb fed the 5' RACE reads into MiXCR, producing one record per CDR3 protein. The sample carries about 670,000 distinct CDR3 sequences, roughly two fifths recorded once. The sequenced material came from blood. These receptor sequences come from a man older than 75 in good health.

The chain uses TRBV6-5 and TRBJ2-4; TRBD2 is a possible D gene (5 bases). Trimming shortened V by 0 bases and J by 13 bases, and 16 bases separated the two germline ends. The germline CDR1 and CDR2 sequences are MNHEY and SVGAGI. The CDR3 is 14 residues long. This CDR3 is CASSYSYRGLEQYF. The CDR3 bases are TGTGCCAGCAGTTACTCGTACCGGGGATTGGAGCAGTACTTC.

As concerns this clonotype: This could be a read error, since a much larger clone is one nucleotide away. The chain is built from TRBV4-2 and TRBJ1-2; D unresolved. In germline, CDR1 is LGHNA, CDR2 YNFKEQ. V shed 0 bases and J shed 4 bases, with 9 bases lying between them. This CDR3 is built from 14 residues. As DNA, the CDR3 is TGTGCCAGCAGCCAAGATCAGTTAATCTATGGCTACACCTTC. Translating gives CASSQDQLIYGYTF.

This rearrangement joins TRBV20-1 to TRBJ1-2; 9 bases are shared with TRBD1. The CDR3 has 13 residues. After removal of 3 bases from V and 7 bases from J, the junction contained 6 bases not matched to a gene. Per germline, CDR1 DFQATT and CDR2 SNEGSKA (reference sequence). CDR3 protein: CSASAGTGIGYTF. In nucleotides, the CDR3 is TGCAGTGCTAGTGCCGGGACAGGGATTGGCTACACCTTC.

The chain joins TRBV2 to TRBJ2-5; 7 bases align to TRBD1. Near its end, the DNA agrees better with TRBJ2-7, so the J call may be wrong. Germline V gene data show CDR1 as SNHLY and CDR2 as FYNNEI. The CDR3 covers 14 residues. The chain's CDR3 is CASTFKQGVGEQYF. The CDR3 region has the DNA TGTGCCAGCACCTTTAAGCAGGGGGTTGGCGAGCAGTACTTC.

The J gene is TRBJ2-1, the V gene TRBV11-2; TRBD2 aligns across 9 bases. J gave up 7 bases and V 5 bases, and 9 bases lay outside the gene matches. The CDR3 has 15 residues. Germline V lookup: CDR1 SGHAT, CDR2 FQNNGV. Here the CDR3 DNA reads TGTGCCAGCAGCAAACCGGGACTAGCAAGTAATGAGCAGTTCTTC. As protein: CASSKPGLASNEQFF. Full variable domain (remainder filled in from reference TRBV11-2 and TRBJ2-1): EAGVAQSPRYKIIEKRQSVAFWCNPISGHATLYWYQQILGQGPKLLIQFQNNGVVDDSQLPKDRFSAERLKGVDSTLKIQPAKLEDSAVYLCASSKPGLASNEQFFGPGTRLTVL.

The table lists this clonotype with a count of one. This chain links TRBV24-1 with TRBJ1-2; D gene ambiguous. This CDR3 has 14 residues. V was pared by 3 bases and J by 2 bases, with 9 bases between. Germline CDR1 is KGHDR and CDR2 is SFDVKD. CDR3 bases: TGTGCCACCAGTGATCGGGCAGACAACTATGGCTACACCTTC. Translation: CATSDRADNYGYTF.

This clonotype has more than one count but fewer than ten. V is TRBV3-1 and J is TRBJ1-6; D gene unclear. The V end lost 4 bases, the J end lost 7 bases, and 11 bases lay between the germline ends. The CDR3 covers 14 residues. The V gene's germline CDR1 is LGHDT and CDR2 YNNKEL (reference sequence). Written as DNA, the CDR3 is TGTGCCAGCAGCCCCACCCGGTTAAATTCACCCCTCCACTTT. The encoded protein is CASSPTRLNSPLHF.

V gene TRBV5-5 combines with J gene TRBJ2-3; a weak D match, TRBD1 (6 bases). Germline CDR1 and CDR2: SGHKS and YYEKEE (reference sequence). The CDR3 sequence is 17 residues long. V lost 1 base, J lost 3 bases, and 18 bases lay in between. CDR3 protein: CASSLRSGAGATDTQYF. The CDR3 DNA sequence: TGTGCCAGCAGCTTGAGGTCGGGCGCAGGGGCTACAGATACGCAGTATTTT.

Only a few counts were recorded for this clonotype. CDR3 nucleotides: TGTGCCAGCAGTCCTAGCGGGAGGATCTACGAGCAGTACTTC. Protein sequence: CASSPSGRIYEQYF. V and J are TRBV6-2 or TRBV6-3 and TRBJ2-7; 11 positions match TRBD2. The CDR3 sequence is 14 residues long. V was pared by 5 bases and J by 3 bases, with 3 bases of the junction left unmatched. Germline-derived CDR1 and CDR2 are MNHEY and SVGEGT.

V usage is TRBV9 and J usage is TRBJ2-4; D may match TRBD1 or TRBD2 (7 bases each). This CDR3 contains 17 residues. The germline gives CDR1 SGDLS, CDR2 YYNGEE. Trimming pared 0 bases from V and 13 bases from J, leaving 26 bases between. CDR3 nucleotides: TGTGCCAGCAGCGTAGAGGTAGCGGAAGCGGGGCAGGGGGAGCAGTACTTC. Translating it yields CASSVEVAEAGQGEQYF.

This clonotype was detected a few times. The V and J genes are TRBV5-1 and TRBJ2-2, with 8 bases that match TRBD2. CDR1 is SGHRS, CDR2 YFSETQ, per germline. The CDR3 runs to 15 residues. The V gene end was trimmed by 9 bases and the J gene end by 0 bases; junction bases not matched to a gene: 7. The CDR3 coding sequence is TGCGCCACCGGGGGGGCGACCTCGAACACCGGGGAGCTGTTTTTT. It encodes CATGGATSNTGELFF.

This clonotype was seen only once. The chain uses TRBV20-1 and TRBJ2-7, with D possibly matching TRBD2 (5 bases). The J call is doubtful: the DNA matches TRBJ2-5 better. The CDR3 has 12 amino acids. Looked up from germline, CDR1 is DFQATT and CDR2 is SNEGSKA (reference sequence). CDR3 loop: CSASPKRETQYF. In DNA, the CDR3 is TGCAGTGCTAGCCCCAAGCGGGAGACCCAGTACTTC.

This clonotype was seen just once. The V call is TRBV3-1, the J call TRBJ1-2; 7 bases are a match to TRBD1. The CDR3 covers 18 residues. From germline, CDR1 is LGHDT and CDR2 YNNKEL (reference sequence). V was pared by 4 bases and J by 8 bases, with 22 bases of the junction left unmatched. The CDR3 DNA sequence: TGTGCCAGCAGCCCAGTTTTGAGGGGGCTATCAGTATCGGGAGGCTACACCTTC. This translates into CASSPVLRGLSVSGGYTF.

V and J are TRBV6-1 and TRBJ2-3; weak D call: TRBD1 (5 bases). V shed 6 bases and J shed 4 bases, with 23 bases lying between them. The CDR3 sequence is 17 residues long. From germline, CDR1 is MNHNS and CDR2 SASEGT. The CDR3 loop is CASRTIRQKVEPDTQYF. The CDR3 nucleotides are TGTGCCAGCAGAACCATCCGACAGAAGGTGGAACCAGATACGCAGTATTTT.

This chain links TRBV7-2 with TRBJ1-1, with D uncertain. From germline, CDR1 is SGHTA and CDR2 FQGNSA. The V and J ends lost 1 base and 1 base respectively, with 10 bases between them. The CDR3 runs to 15 residues. The CDR3 DNA follows: TGTGCCAGCAGCTTAGGTAGCTTGGGGAACACTGAAGCTTTCTTT. Amino acids: CASSLGSLGNTEAFF.

The chain is built from TRBV11-2 and TRBJ2-5; possible D gene TRBD2, 6 bases. The V end was cut by 5 bases, the J end by 7 bases, with 14 bases between. This CDR3 has 13 amino acids. Germline CDR1 and CDR2: SGHAT and FQNNGV. Here the CDR3 reads CASSTRLVATQYF. The DNA of the CDR3 is TGTGCCAGCAGCACTAGACTAGTTGCGACCCAGTACTTC. The full variable domain, rest sourced from reference TRBV11-2 and TRBJ2-5, is EAGVAQSPRYKIIEKRQSVAFWCNPISGHATLYWYQQILGQGPKLLIQFQNNGVVDDSQLPKDRFSAERLKGVDSTLKIQPAKLEDSAVYLCASSTRLVATQYFGPGTRLLVL.